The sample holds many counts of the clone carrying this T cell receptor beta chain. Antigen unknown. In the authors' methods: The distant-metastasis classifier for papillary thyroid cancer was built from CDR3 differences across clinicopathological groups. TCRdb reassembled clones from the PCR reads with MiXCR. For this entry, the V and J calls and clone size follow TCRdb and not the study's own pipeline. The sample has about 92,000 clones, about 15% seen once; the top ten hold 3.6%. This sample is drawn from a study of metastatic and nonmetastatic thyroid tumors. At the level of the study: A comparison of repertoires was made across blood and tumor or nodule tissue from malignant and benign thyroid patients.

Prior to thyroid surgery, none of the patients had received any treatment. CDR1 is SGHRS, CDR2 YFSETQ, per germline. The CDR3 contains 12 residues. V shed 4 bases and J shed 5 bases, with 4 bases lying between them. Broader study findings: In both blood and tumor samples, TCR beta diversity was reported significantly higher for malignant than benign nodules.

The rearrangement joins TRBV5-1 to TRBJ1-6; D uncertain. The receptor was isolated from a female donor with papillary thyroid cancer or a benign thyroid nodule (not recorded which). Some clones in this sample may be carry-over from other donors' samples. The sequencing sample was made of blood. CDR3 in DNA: TGCGCCAGCAGCGTTAATAATTCACCCCTCCACTTT. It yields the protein CASSVNNSPLHF.